This T cell receptor (beta chain) emerged from a study of metastatic and nonmetastatic thyroid tumors. This CDR3 is 15 amino acids long. CDR1 and CDR2 (germline): LNHNV, YYDKDF (reference sequence). Germline trimming cut 1 base from V and 2 bases from J; bases unmatched to any gene: 1. Each patient went into thyroid surgery without having received any treatment. TCRdb recomputed clones from the PCR reads via MiXCR. The table includes about 40,000 clones, 17% detected once. The origin of this receptor is a female donor with papillary thyroid cancer or a benign thyroid nodule (not recorded which). Some clones in this sample may be carry-over from other donors' samples. This chain joins TRBV15 and TRBJ2-7; 11 bases fit TRBD1. The source material was tumor tissue. The CDR3 region is CATSRGTGGAYEQYV. CDR3 nucleotides: TGTGCCACCAGCAGAGGGACAGGGGGCGCCTACGAGCAGTACGTC.